This entry lists 24 T cell receptor beta chains sequenced from one sample in a study of T cells expressing NK-cell markers. With the 5' RACE reads reprocessed, TCRdb shows one record per CDR3 protein and no DNA. This sample's table reports 550,000 to 600,000 distinct CDR3 sequences. Material: blood T cells: a sorted CD56 or NKG2C T cell subset, CD4+ or CD8+ T cells, or bulk PBMC T cells (not recorded which). These receptor sequences come from a man between 18 and 35 years old in good health.

This chain connects TRBV20-1 to TRBJ2-7. CDR3 length: 15 amino acids. Per germline, CDR1 DFQATT and CDR2 SNEGSKA (reference sequence). This CDR3 is CSARDYDSSSYEQYF.

This sequence joins TRBV7-9 and TRBJ1-5; the D gene TCRdb calls, TRBD1, cannot be checked with no DNA. Germline V gives CDR1 SEHNR, CDR2 FQNEAQ (reference sequence). The CDR3 length is 16 residues. The CDR3 sequence is CASSSGGTGVNQPQHF.

This chain links TRBV12-3 or TRBV12-4 with TRBJ2-1; TCRdb designates TRBD1, a call that cannot be tested without DNA. CDR3 length equals 13 residues. The CDR3 sequence: CASSPPSGREQFF.

The CDR3: CASSGGLTTETQYF. The chain is built from TRBV3-1 and TRBJ2-5; with no DNA, the TCRdb D assignment of TRBD2 cannot be verified. CDR3 length: 14 residues. Germline V gene sequence: CDR1 LGHDT, CDR2 YNNKEL (reference sequence).

The chain combines TRBV7-8 with TRBJ2-1; the D gene TCRdb calls, TRBD2, cannot be checked with no DNA. The germline V gene encodes CDR1 SGHVS and CDR2 FQNEAQ. The CDR3 length is 15 residues. The CDR3 is CASSLYSGRNVEQFF. Together with reference TRBV7-8 and TRBJ2-1, the CDR3 gives the full variable domain: GAGVSQSPRYKVAKRGQDVALRCDPISGHVSLFWYQQALGQGPEFLTYFQNEAQLDKSGLPSDRFFAERPEGSVSTLKIQRTQQEDSAVYLCASSLYSGRNVEQFFGPGTRLTVL.

The V and J genes are TRBV7-2 and TRBJ2-5; TCRdb's assignment of TRBD1 cannot be checked, as there is no DNA. There are 15 residues in the CDR3. The germline V gene encodes CDR1 SGHTA and CDR2 FQGNSA. CDR3 residues: CASSLGDRDRETQYF.

The chain is built from TRBV20-1 and TRBJ2-7; lacking DNA, the TRBD2 call made by TCRdb goes unchecked. From germline, CDR1 is DFQATT and CDR2 SNEGSKA (reference sequence). The CDR3 sequence is 17 residues long. CDR3 residues: CSAPKLHTGLSSYEQYF.

The chain combines TRBV18 with TRBJ2-3. CDR3 length equals 15 residues. Germline CDR1 and CDR2: KGHSH and LQKENI. This chain's CDR3 is CASSPKSLVADTQYF.

This rearrangement joins TRBV20-1 to TRBJ1-1; the D call of TRBD1 rests on TCRdb alone, since no DNA is present to check it. Per the germline V gene, CDR1 is DFQATT and CDR2 is SNEGSKA (reference sequence). This CDR3 is 13 amino acids long. CDR3 amino acids: CSARGGVKTEAFF.

The gene calls are TRBV20-1 and TRBJ2-1. Germline assignment: CDR1 DFQATT and CDR2 SNEGSKA (reference sequence). The CDR3 is 18 amino acids. CDR3 sequence reads: CSAISPSGSRRAYNEQFF.

The chain links TRBV4-3 to TRBJ1-1; without DNA, the TCRdb call of TRBD1 cannot be checked. The CDR3 is 13 amino acids. Germline V gives CDR1 LGHNA, CDR2 YSLEER. The chain's CDR3 is CATNQGIGTEAFF.

CDR3 amino acids: CASTIGTARFEQYF. V and J are TRBV12-3 or TRBV12-4 and TRBJ2-7; TCRdb selects TRBD1, and the lack of DNA leaves this call unchecked. The CDR3 contains 14 residues.

The V call is TRBV6-2 or TRBV6-3, the J call TRBJ2-1. CDR1 and CDR2 from the germline V gene are MNHEY and SVGEGT. The CDR3 is 15 amino acids. This CDR3 is CASSYESSAYNEQFF.

The V call is TRBV15, the J call TRBJ2-7; the TRBD2 assignment by TCRdb is unverifiable without DNA. Looked up from germline, CDR1 is LNHNV and CDR2 is YYDKDF (reference sequence). The CDR3 contains 16 residues. The CDR3: CATSDRLAALSYEQYF.

This chain connects TRBV20-1 to TRBJ2-5; TCRdb reports TRBD2, a call that lacks DNA to check it against. Germline assignment: CDR1 DFQATT and CDR2 SNEGSKA (reference sequence). The CDR3 runs 12 residues. CDR3: CSASGTKETQYF.

The V and J genes are TRBV7-2 and TRBJ2-7. Germline CDR1 SGHTA, CDR2 FQGNSA. The CDR3 spans 15 residues. CDR3 loop: CASSWGTISSVEQYF.

CDR3: CATSDLVPPPGGEQFF. V gene TRBV24-1 combines with J gene TRBJ2-1; the D call of TRBD1 rests on TCRdb alone, since no DNA is present to check it. Germline V lookup: CDR1 KGHDR, CDR2 SFDVKD. This CDR3 is 16 amino acids long.

V and J are TRBV15 and TRBJ1-3; TCRdb's D gene call, TRBD1, goes unchecked for lack of DNA. Germline CDR1 LNHNV, CDR2 YYDKDF (reference sequence). The CDR3 is 16 residues long. The CDR3 loop reads CATSRPGADSGNTIYF.

The chain combines TRBV30 with TRBJ2-1; checking the TCRdb D call of TRBD2 is not possible without DNA. The germline V gene encodes CDR1 GTSNPN and CDR2 SVGIG (reference sequence). The CDR3 covers 16 residues. The CDR3: CAWSVLASGPYNEQFF.

The V and J genes are TRBV5-1 and TRBJ2-7; TCRdb's D call of TRBD1 is untestable without DNA. This CDR3 is 17 amino acids long. In germline, CDR1 is SGHRS, CDR2 YFSETQ. CDR3 in amino acids: CASRIAINDRGFYEQYF.

The gene calls are TRBV12-3 or TRBV12-4 and TRBJ1-5. The CDR3 loop spans 14 amino acids. CDR3 sequence reads: CASSLAWAGQPQHF.

The rearrangement joins TRBV29-1 to TRBJ2-5; TCRdb gives TRBD2 as the D gene, but with no DNA this cannot be confirmed. Germline V CDR1 and CDR2: SQVTM, ANQGSEA. There are 13 residues in the CDR3. The CDR3 loop reads CSVEGTRGETQYF.

The rearrangement uses TRBV12-3 or TRBV12-4 and TRBJ2-5; TCRdb calls TRBD1, which cannot be checked without DNA. The CDR3 covers 15 residues. This CDR3 is CASSSRQGLRETQYF.

The J gene is TRBJ2-1, the V gene TRBV2; the TCRdb D gene call, TRBD1, has no DNA to confirm it. Germline V gene sequence: CDR1 SNHLY, CDR2 FYNNEI. This CDR3 has 14 residues. This CDR3 reads CASKTRGGLNEQFF.